Each of the 19 T cell receptor beta chains below was sequenced from the same sample in a study of human T cells and chemical hapten exposure. Time point defined: patch test 3, about 24 weeks after DPC sensitization. Treatment given: therapeutic diphenylcyclopropenone sensitization with weekly scalp DPC. Each CDR3 protein is one row after TCRdb ran MiXCR on the RACE reads. Of about 82,000 distinct CDR3 sequences listed, 10% to 15% are singletons. This specimen was whole blood, taken in connection with sensitization to the hapten diphenylcyclopropenone (DPC). All receptors come from a woman aged 45-59 years with alopecia areata. Some clones in this sample may be carry-over from other donors' samples.

This clonotype was counted many times. The chain carries TRBV20-1 and TRBJ2-7; 7 bases fit TRBD2. Per germline, CDR1 DFQATT and CDR2 SNEGSKA (reference sequence). This CDR3 has 13 residues. V lost 5 bases and J lost 3; bases outside the gene matches: 7. CDR3 sequence (DNA): TGCAGTGCTTCTATAGCGGGTTTCTACGAGCAGTACTTC. Translating gives CSASIAGFYEQYF.

This clonotype was counted ten times or more. The chain uses TRBV11-2 and TRBJ2-2, with D tentatively TRBD1 (5 bases). This CDR3 region has 16 residues. Looked up from germline, CDR1 is SGHAT and CDR2 is FQNNGV. Trimming removed 1 base at V and 5 bases at J, with 14 bases between. The CDR3 sequence is CASSLVSGLVTGELFF. The CDR3 DNA is TGTGCCAGCAGCTTAGTGTCAGGGTTGGTAACCGGGGAGCTGTTTTTT.

The chain has TRBV12-3 or TRBV12-4 and TRBJ2-1; D is unclear. The V and J ends lost 5 bases and 4 bases respectively, with 9 bases between them. This CDR3 spans 13 amino acids. CDR3 region: CASSVGVYNEQFF. The CDR3 DNA reads TGTGCCAGCAGTGTAGGTGTGTACAATGAGCAGTTCTTC.

This sequence joins TRBV20-1 and TRBJ1-2; D is possibly TRBD1 (5 bases). The CDR3 is 16 residues long. CDR1 and CDR2 (germline): DFQATT, SNEGSKA (reference sequence). Trimming took 3 bases from V and 0 from J, leaving 17 bases between them. CDR3 in amino acids: CSASPADRFTNYGYTF. CDR3 coding DNA: TGCAGTGCTAGCCCCGCCGACAGATTCACTAACTATGGCTACACCTTC.

This clonotype has at least ten counts. CDR3 nucleotide sequence: TGTGCCAGCAGCGACGGGAGCCAGGAAGCTTTCTTT. This sequence encodes CASSDGSQEAFF. The chain carries TRBV5-4 and TRBJ1-1; D uncertain. CDR1 is SGHNT, CDR2 YYREEE, per germline (reference sequence). V gave up 4 bases and J gave up 8 bases, with 12 bases separating them. The CDR3 contains 12 residues.

The chain couples TRBV21-1 to TRBJ2-1. TRBV21-1 is shown as a pseudogene. CDR3 size: 8 residues. This CDR3 is CASNEQFF. The CDR3, as DNA: TGTGCCAGCAACGAGCAGTTCTTC.

The chain links TRBV10-3 to TRBJ2-1; D is possibly TRBD1 (5 bases). The CDR3 length is 14 residues. Trimming cost V 0 bases and J 10 bases, with 13 bases left between them. Germline V gene data show CDR1 as ENHRY and CDR2 as SYGVKD. Written as DNA, the CDR3 is TGTGCCATCAGTGAGTCGGGGCACTCCGAGGAGCAGTTCTTC. Protein sequence: CAISESGHSEEQFF.

The chain has TRBV2 and TRBJ1-1; 12 bases align to TRBD1. The germline V gene has CDR1 SNHLY and CDR2 FYNNEI. V dropped 6 bases and J dropped 10; count of bases not matched to a gene: 3. The length of the CDR3 is 12 residues. CDR3 sequence (DNA): TGTGCCAGCAGCCGGGACAGGGGGCCAGCTTTCTTT. Amino acid sequence: CASSRDRGPAFF.

CDR3 nucleotides: TGTGCCAGCAGCCACAACTCTGGAAACACCATATATTTT. It yields the protein CASSHNSGNTIYF. The rearrangement uses TRBV3-1 and TRBJ1-3; D not resolved. CDR3 length: 13 amino acids. Germline V lookup: CDR1 LGHDT, CDR2 YNNKEL (reference sequence). Trimming cost V 3 bases and J 0 bases, with 3 bases left between them.

V and J are TRBV11-2 and TRBJ1-2; D is undetermined. Germline V CDR1 and CDR2: SGHAT, FQNNGV. The V and J ends lost 0 bases and 4 bases respectively, with 6 bases between them. The CDR3 covers 13 residues. In DNA, the CDR3 is TGTGCCAGCAGCTTAGAGTACACCTATGGCTACACCTTC. As protein: CASSLEYTYGYTF.

This clonotype was seen ten or more times. The genes are TRBV18 and TRBJ1-1; D ambiguous. CDR1 is KGHSH, CDR2 LQKENI, per germline. The length of the CDR3 is 15 residues. V was trimmed by 3 bases and J by 5 bases, leaving 16 bases between them. The CDR3 DNA reads as TGTGCCAGCTCACCCCTCGAAGGGTTGAGGACTGAAGCTTTCTTT. This codes for CASSPLEGLRTEAFF.

This clonotype turned up a few times. The chain is built from TRBV11-2 and TRBJ2-1; D tentatively reads TRBD1 or TRBD2 (5 bases each). Trimming took off 5 bases at V and 10 bases at J, with 21 bases between the two ends. CDR3 size: 15 residues. From germline, CDR1 is SGHAT and CDR2 FQNNGV. CDR3 in amino acids: CASSPAGTRTGEQFF. In DNA, the CDR3 is TGTGCCAGCAGCCCGGCCGGGACCCGCACTGGGGAGCAGTTCTTC.

J is TRBJ2-2 and V is TRBV27; TRBD1 might be the D (6 bases). The V end lost 2 bases, the J end lost 5 bases, and 21 bases lay between the germline ends. CDR3 length: 18 amino acids. CDR1 MNHEY and CDR2 SMNVEV come from the germline V gene (reference sequence). The CDR3 region has the DNA TGTGCCAGCAGTTTACGACTCCCTTTTGGGGGCTGGACCGGGGAGCTGTTTTTT. This gives the protein CASSLRLPFGGWTGELFF.

V is TRBV10-3 and J is TRBJ2-3, with 11 bases lining up with TRBD2. This CDR3 comprises 18 residues. Germline V gene sequence: CDR1 ENHRY, CDR2 SYGVKD. Germline trimming cut 0 bases from V and 5 bases from J; bases unmatched to any gene: 10. CDR3 protein: CAISESKTSGIREDTQYF. Here the CDR3 DNA reads TGTGCCATCAGTGAGTCGAAGACTAGCGGGATACGGGAAGATACGCAGTATTTT.

There are many counts of this clonotype. V and J are TRBV20-1 and TRBJ2-3; D not resolved. This CDR3 comprises 12 residues. With 7 bases removed from V and 5 bases from J, the gap between germline ends came to 13 bases. CDR1 is DFQATT, CDR2 SNEGSKA, per germline (reference sequence). The CDR3 sequence is CSVPLGIDTQYF. CDR3 in DNA: TGCAGTGTTCCGTTGGGGATAGATACGCAGTATTTT.

This clonotype came up many times. V and J are TRBV29-1 and TRBJ2-1, with TRBD2 identical over 14 bases. V trimming: 6 bases; J trimming: 8 bases; junction bases outside the gene matches: 3. The CDR3 is 13 residues long. Germline V gene sequence: CDR1 SQVTM, CDR2 ANQGSEA. The CDR3 spells CSVGTSGGYEQFF. The CDR3, as DNA: TGCAGCGTAGGGACTAGCGGGGGATATGAGCAGTTCTTC.

J is TRBJ2-3 and V is TRBV4-1, with D unresolved. In germline, CDR1 is MGHRA, CDR2 YSYEKL. Trimming pared 0 bases from V and 2 bases from J, leaving 12 bases between. This CDR3 is 16 amino acids long. The CDR3 spells CASSQEPGFPTDTQYF. CDR3 sequence (DNA): TGCGCCAGCAGCCAAGAACCGGGCTTCCCCACAGATACGCAGTATTTT.

The sample holds a few counts of this clonotype. The V call is TRBV12-3 or TRBV12-4, the J call TRBJ2-5; 7 bases match TRBD1. Trimming cost V 5 bases and J 1 base; bases outside gene matches: 4. The CDR3 runs 14 residues. CDR3 residues: CASSIGTAQETQYF. The CDR3 DNA reads as TGTGCCAGCAGTATCGGGACAGCCCAAGAGACCCAGTACTTC.

At least ten counts were recorded for this clonotype. The gene calls are TRBV4-1 and TRBJ1-1; 9 bases align to TRBD1. Germline V gene data show CDR1 as MGHRA and CDR2 as YSYEKL. With 0 bases clipped from V and 3 bases from J, the junction kept 26 bases outside the gene matches. The CDR3 loop spans 23 amino acids. The CDR3 DNA follows: TGCGCCAGCAGCCAAGAAAGAGTGCTTGTGGAAGGGACAGGGTCTTTAGGGGACACTGAAGCTTTCTTT. This codes for CASSQERVLVEGTGSLGDTEAFF.